The 18 T cell receptor beta chains given below trace back to one sample, sequenced in a study of T-cell memory formation after mild COVID-19. One entry per CDR3 protein, called by TCRdb with MiXCR from the 5' RACE reads. The sample yields a few hundred thousand distinct CDR3 sequences, under 25% seen once. Input material: PBMCs or a T cell subset sorted from them (not recorded which). These receptors were obtained from a man between 18 and 29 years old who had mild COVID-19 (a few samples of this study predate the infection). Cell type and time point are not known.

The sample holds many counts of this clonotype. The chain joins TRBV10-3 to TRBJ2-3; 10 bases agree with TRBD1. This CDR3 is built from 15 residues. V lost 3 bases, J lost 6 bases, and 6 bases stayed unmatched. Per germline, CDR1 ENHRY and CDR2 SYGVKD. The CDR3 DNA follows: TGTGCCATCAGTGATCGGACAGGGGGGTGGGATACGCAGTATTTT. Protein sequence: CAISDRTGGWDTQYF.

This chain connects TRBV7-8 to TRBJ2-2, with D maybe TRBD1 (7 bases). Germline V gene data show CDR1 as SGHVS and CDR2 as FQNEAQ. This CDR3 is 17 amino acids long. V gave up 5 bases and J gave up 6 bases, with 22 bases separating them. In DNA, the CDR3 is TGTGCCAGCAGCAACAACGACAGGGAGGTAGTGGCCGGGGAGCTGTTTTTT. It encodes CASSNNDREVVAGELFF.

The J gene is TRBJ2-5, the V gene TRBV2; D gene uncertain. This CDR3 comprises 11 residues. Germline-derived CDR1 and CDR2 are SNHLY and FYNNEI. The ends were cut back, 6 bases at V and 5 bases at J, with 7 bases in the middle. The CDR3 is CASSHYETQYF. DNA for the CDR3: TGTGCCAGCAGCCACTATGAGACCCAGTACTTC.

A few counts support this clonotype. The rearrangement uses TRBV7-9 and TRBJ2-3; tentatively, D is TRBD1 or TRBD2 (6 bases each). The CDR3 is made up of 11 amino acids. Germline lookup yields CDR1 SEHNR and CDR2 FQNEAQ (reference sequence). CDR3 in DNA: TGTGCAGCGAGGGGGGACGATACGCAGTATTTT. Translating it yields CAARGDDTQYF.

Regarding this clonotype: This may be a read error, as it is one base from a much larger clone. The genes are TRBV19 and TRBJ2-6; no clear D gene. Trimming left V 7 bases short and J 0 bases short, with 4 bases between. CDR1 is LNHDA and CDR2 is SQIVND in the germline V gene (reference sequence). The CDR3 is 13 amino acids. Written as DNA, the CDR3 is TGTGCCAGTACCGTCTCTGGGGCCAACGTCCTGACTTTC. Its translation: CASTVSGANVLTF.

The genes are TRBV2 and TRBJ2-7; D gene unclear. The CDR3 loop spans 13 amino acids. Germline CDR1 and CDR2: SNHLY and FYNNEI. V was pared by 0 bases and J by 7 bases, with 10 bases between. The CDR3 DNA follows: TGTGCCAGCAGTGAAGCTCTTAGGTGGGAGCAGTACGTC. Its translation is CASSEALRWEQYV.

The table lists this clonotype with a few counts. The rearrangement uses TRBV5-8 and TRBJ2-5, with 9 bases lining up with TRBD1. Germline assignment: CDR1 SGHTS and CDR2 YDEGEE. V was pared by 5 bases and J by 5 bases, with 4 bases of the junction left unmatched. The CDR3 covers 13 residues. The CDR3 nucleotides read TGTGCCAGCAGGTGGGACAGGGTGGAGACCCAGTACTTC. Protein: CASRWDRVETQYF.

This chain joins TRBV2 and TRBJ2-5; perhaps TRBD1 as D (5 bases). The CDR3 totals 15 residues. The germline CDR1 and CDR2 sequences are SNHLY and FYNNEI. V lost 4 bases to trimming and J lost 1 base, with 13 bases between them. DNA for the CDR3: TGTGCCAGCAGTGGTTCGACAGCTTCCCAAGAGACCCAGTACTTC. Protein product: CASSGSTASQETQYF. Combining the CDR3 with reference TRBV2 and TRBJ2-5 gives the whole variable domain EPEVTQTPSHQVTQMGQEVILRCVPISNHLYFYWYRQILGQKVEFLVSFYNNEISEKSEIFDDQFSVERPDGSNFTLKIRSTKLEDSAMYFCASSGSTASQETQYFGPGTRLLVL.

The sample holds a few counts of this clonotype. The chain joins TRBV7-2 to TRBJ2-3, with TRBD2 matching 9 bases. The length of the CDR3 is 15 residues. Looked up from germline, CDR1 is SGHTA and CDR2 is FQGNSA. V lost 6 bases to trimming and J lost 4 bases; unmatched junction nucleotides: 8. CDR3 DNA: TGTGCCAGCAGGCTAACATCTAGCGGGGCAGATACGCAGTATTTT. This codes for CASRLTSSGADTQYF. The full variable domain, in which reference TRBV7-2 and TRBJ2-3 provide the parts outside the CDR3, is GAGVSQSPSNKVTEKGKDVELRCDPISGHTALYWYRQSLGQGLEFLIYFQGNSAPDKSGLPSDRFSAERTGGSVSTLTIQRTQQEDSAVYLCASRLTSSGADTQYFGPGTRLTVL.

The chain combines TRBV7-2 with TRBJ1-2; D is undetermined. The germline V gene encodes CDR1 SGHTA and CDR2 FQGNSA. Trimming stripped 4 bases from V and 2 bases from J, with 14 bases between. This CDR3 has 15 residues. The CDR3 nucleotides are TGTGCCAGCAGCTACTACCTGACTGCGAACTATGGCTACACCTTC. It translates to CASSYYLTANYGYTF.

The rearrangement uses TRBV7-2 and TRBJ2-3; D perhaps matches TRBD2 (6 bases). The germline gives CDR1 SGHTA, CDR2 FQGNSA. This CDR3 spans 14 amino acids. Trimming took 5 bases from V and 2 from J, leaving 11 bases between them. The CDR3 here is CASSLSGTTDTQYF. CDR3 DNA: TGTGCCAGCAGCCTTAGCGGAACCACAGATACGCAGTATTTT.

The gene calls are TRBV6-1 and TRBJ1-6; a weak D match, TRBD1 (5 bases). There are 14 residues in the CDR3. Germline CDR1 reads MNHNS; CDR2 reads SASEGT. Trimming cost V 9 bases and J 9 bases, with 18 bases left between them. In nucleotides, the CDR3 is TGTGCCAGTAAAGAACAGGTCTTCGGTTCACCCCTCCACTTT. This translates into CASKEQVFGSPLHF.

The chain combines TRBV20-1 with TRBJ1-1; D is ambiguous. The CDR3 runs 13 residues. CDR1 is DFQATT and CDR2 is SNEGSKA in the germline V gene (reference sequence). The V and J ends lost 0 bases and 0 bases respectively, with 5 bases between them. The CDR3 nucleotides read TGCAGTGCTAGAGATGCGCTGAACACTGAAGCTTTCTTT. This sequence encodes CSARDALNTEAFF.

The CDR3 coding sequence is TGTGCCTCCCAGGGGGGATATTTCTATGGCTACACCTTC. As protein: CASQGGYFYGYTF. The rearrangement links TRBV19 to TRBJ1-2; TRBD1 matches at 7 bases. Germline V gives CDR1 LNHDA, CDR2 SQIVND (reference sequence). This CDR3 has 13 residues. The V segment lost 11 bases and the J segment 4 bases; nucleotides outside the gene matches: 10.

The J gene is TRBJ2-1, the V gene TRBV12-3 or TRBV12-4; tentative D call: TRBD1 (5 bases). V was clipped by 3 bases and J by 9 bases, with 12 bases between them. The CDR3 extends over 13 amino acids. CDR3 amino acids: CASSLRPQGEQFF. The CDR3, as DNA: TGTGCCAGCAGTTTGAGGCCCCAGGGTGAGCAGTTCTTC.

Only a few counts were recorded for this clonotype. The V call is TRBV5-1, the J call TRBJ1-1; the D gene is possibly TRBD1 (5 bases). This CDR3 is 16 amino acids long. Germline loops: CDR1 SGHRS, CDR2 YFSETQ. V shed 1 base and J shed 1 base, with 14 bases lying between them. The CDR3 protein is CASSLWAGSRNTEAFF. The CDR3 DNA is TGCGCCAGCAGCTTGTGGGCAGGGAGTCGGAACACTGAAGCTTTCTTT. Combining the CDR3 with reference TRBV5-1 and TRBJ1-1 gives the whole variable domain KAGVTQTPRYLIKTRGQQVTLSCSPISGHRSVSWYQQTPGQGLQFLFEYFSETQRNKGNFPGRFSGRQFSNSRSEMNVSTLELGDSALYLCASSLWAGSRNTEAFFGQGTRLTVV.

V gene TRBV7-9 combines with J gene TRBJ2-7, with D perhaps matching TRBD1 or TRBD2 (5 bases each). This CDR3 spans 14 amino acids. V was trimmed by 8 bases and J by 6 bases, leaving 20 bases between them. Per the germline V gene, CDR1 is SEHNR and CDR2 is FQNEAQ (reference sequence). CDR3 DNA: TGTGCCAGCCAAAAGGCCAGGGCGAGGGGCGAGCAGTACTTC. Protein product: CASQKARARGEQYF.

The gene calls are TRBV2 and TRBJ2-3; D gene ambiguous. There are 14 residues in the CDR3. Trimming removed 0 bases from V and 8 bases from J, with 12 bases in between. Germline CDR1 and CDR2: SNHLY and FYNNEI. CDR3: CASSEAATLGTQYF. The CDR3 DNA sequence: TGTGCCAGCAGTGAAGCTGCGACCCTGGGTACGCAGTATTTT.